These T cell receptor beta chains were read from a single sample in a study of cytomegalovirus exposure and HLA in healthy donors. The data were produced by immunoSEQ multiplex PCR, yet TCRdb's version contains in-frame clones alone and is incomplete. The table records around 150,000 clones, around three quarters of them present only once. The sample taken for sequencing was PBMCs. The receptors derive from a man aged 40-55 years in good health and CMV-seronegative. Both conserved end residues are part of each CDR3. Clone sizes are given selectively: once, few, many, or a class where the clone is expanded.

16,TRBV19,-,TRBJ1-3,CASSSNRVNSGNTIYF
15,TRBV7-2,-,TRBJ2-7,CASSFGTVQRYEQYF
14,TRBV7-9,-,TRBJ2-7,CASSPRTVSYEQYF
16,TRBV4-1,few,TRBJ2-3,CASSHLLAGFTDTQYF
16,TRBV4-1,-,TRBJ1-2,CASSQETAGYNYGYTF
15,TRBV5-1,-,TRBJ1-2,CASSLPGDDFSGYTF
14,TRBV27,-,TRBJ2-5,CASSPGQGPETQYF
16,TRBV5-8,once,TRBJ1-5,CASILLGRGGIQPQHF
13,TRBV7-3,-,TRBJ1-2,CASSQGTNYGYTF
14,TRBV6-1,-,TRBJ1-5,CASRRRGGSQPQHF
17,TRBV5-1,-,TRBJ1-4,CASSLNDPGQGNEKLFF
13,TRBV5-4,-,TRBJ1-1,CASSLVGDTEAFF
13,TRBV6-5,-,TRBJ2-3,CASSKASADTQYF
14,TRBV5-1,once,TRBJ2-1,CASSMTGRSNEQFF
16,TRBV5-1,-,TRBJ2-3,CASSPGFSHGTDTQYF
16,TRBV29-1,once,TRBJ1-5,CSVQTGGGVSNQPQHF
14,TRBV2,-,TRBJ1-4,CASSRTGKGEKLFF
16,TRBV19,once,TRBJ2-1,CASRDILAGPYNEQFF
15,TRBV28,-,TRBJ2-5,CASSWDRALGETQYF
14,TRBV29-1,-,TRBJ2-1,CSVSLRGDLNEQFF
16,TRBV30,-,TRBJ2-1,CAWRPSGRAEVNEQFF
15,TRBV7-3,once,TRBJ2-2,CASSWTGGAGGELFF
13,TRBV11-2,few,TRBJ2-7,CASSLGGEGQQYF
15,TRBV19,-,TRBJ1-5,CASSGIQGLDQPQHF
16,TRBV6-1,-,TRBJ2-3,CASSEGASGGTDTQYF
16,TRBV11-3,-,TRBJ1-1,CASSLVRTGPFTEAFF
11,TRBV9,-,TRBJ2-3,CASGRGDTQYF
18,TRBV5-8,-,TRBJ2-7,CASSLAIGLAEPSYEQYF